Following are 26 T cell receptor beta chains from one sample sequenced in a study of T cell repertoires in cytomegalovirus infection. No antigen is known for these receptors. TCRdb re-analysed the reads in MiXCR, keeping a single row per CDR3 protein. The sample shows about 830,000 distinct CDR3 sequences, about 31% of them seen only once. Sequencing was performed on cultured CD8+ T cells from PBMCs, taken from culture after CMV antigen stimulation. These receptors were obtained from a human donor in good health (CMV status not recorded). Some clones in this sample may be carry-over from other donors' samples.

Many counts were recorded for this clonotype. The V and J genes are TRBV23-1 and TRBJ1-4; tentatively, D is TRBD1 (6 bases). TRBV23-1 is known as an ORF, though its function is uncertain. CDR3 length: 14 amino acids. Trimming stripped 8 bases from V and 4 bases from J, with 14 bases between. The CDR3 coding sequence is TGCGCCAGCCCTAGGGGGGCCGGTAATGAAAAACTGTTTTTT. The encoded protein is CASPRGAGNEKLFF.

The gene calls are TRBV7-9 and TRBJ2-5, with 10 bases lining up with TRBD1. J gave up 9 bases and V 5 bases, and 15 bases lay outside the gene matches. The CDR3 extends over 16 amino acids. The germline gives CDR1 SEHNR, CDR2 FQNEAQ (reference sequence). Written as DNA, the CDR3 is TGTGCCAGCAGCCCCTTCCGGACAGGGGGAGGGGAGTCCCAGTACTTC. Its translation is CASSPFRTGGGESQYF.

This clonotype was counted only a few times. CDR3 DNA sequence: TGTGCCATCGGGGACAGAACTAACACTGAAGCTTTCTTT. This sequence encodes CAIGDRTNTEAFF. V usage is TRBV10-3 and J usage is TRBJ1-1; 7 bases are shared with TRBD1. Trimming removed 8 bases from V and 2 bases from J; junction bases left unmatched: 5. Germline loops: CDR1 ENHRY, CDR2 SYGVKD. The CDR3 length is 13 residues.

The rearrangement uses TRBV20-1 and TRBJ2-3; the match to TRBD1 covers 8 bases. The CDR3 spans 18 residues. V was pared by 0 bases and J by 3 bases, with 14 bases of the junction left unmatched. Per the germline V gene, CDR1 is DFQATT and CDR2 is SNEGSKA (reference sequence). The CDR3 bases are TGCAGTGCTAGAGATTGGGGCAGGGGGCGTCTTGCGACAGATACGCAGTATTTT. The encoded protein is CSARDWGRGRLATDTQYF.

Ten or more counts support this clonotype. The gene calls are TRBV9 and TRBJ1-3; possible D gene TRBD1, 6 bases. The CDR3 spans 14 residues. With 3 bases removed from V and 0 bases from J, the gap between germline ends came to 7 bases. Germline V gives CDR1 SGDLS, CDR2 YYNGEE. The DNA of the CDR3 is TGTGCCAGCAGCGAAGGGGGCTCTGGAAACACCATATATTTT. It is translated as CASSEGGSGNTIYF.

There are a few counts of this clonotype. The gene calls are TRBV12-3 or TRBV12-4 and TRBJ1-2, with D unclear. The V gene lost 4 bases and the J gene lost 3 bases, with 18 bases spanning the gap. The CDR3 is 16 residues long. CDR3 sequence (DNA): TGTGCCAGCAGTTCCTCGGGAGAGGGTCTGCACTATGGCTACACCTTC. This translates into CASSSSGEGLHYGYTF.

The rearrangement uses TRBV4-1 and TRBJ1-1, with 11 bases lining up with TRBD1. This CDR3 spans 20 amino acids. CDR1 is MGHRA and CDR2 is YSYEKL in the germline V gene. V trimming: 1 base; J trimming: 0 bases; junction bases outside the gene matches: 13. The chain's CDR3 is CASSQAPFGQGANLNTEAFF. The CDR3 DNA follows: TGCGCCAGCAGCCAAGCTCCTTTCGGACAGGGGGCGAACCTGAACACTGAAGCTTTCTTT.

Only a few counts were recorded for this clonotype. The chain carries TRBV6-1 and TRBJ1-4, with D unclear. The CDR3 has 16 residues. Trimming pared 1 base from V and 4 bases from J, leaving 13 bases between. CDR1 is MNHNS and CDR2 is SASEGT in the germline V gene. DNA for the CDR3: TGTGCCAGCAGTGAAGAGGTGGAGCAGATTAATGAAAAACTGTTTTTT. This gives the protein CASSEEVEQINEKLFF.

This clonotype was seen repeatedly, ten times or more. The chain recombines TRBV7-6 with TRBJ2-2, with D perhaps TRBD1 (5 bases). Germline assignment: CDR1 SGHVS and CDR2 FNYEAQ. The germline V and J ends were trimmed by 5 bases and 8 bases, with 9 bases remaining between them. This CDR3 has 12 residues. The chain's CDR3 is CASSPGWGELFF. In DNA form, the CDR3 reads TGTGCCAGCAGCCCAGGGTGGGGGGAGCTGTTTTTT.

This chain joins TRBV4-2 and TRBJ1-1; 8 bases fit TRBD1. The V and J ends lost 1 base and 1 base, in that order; junction bases with no gene match: 11. Germline CDR1 reads LGHNA; CDR2 reads YNFKEQ. The CDR3 is made up of 18 amino acids. CDR3 amino acids: CASSQVVGMDRENTEAFF. CDR3 sequence (DNA): TGTGCCAGCAGCCAAGTTGTAGGCATGGACAGGGAGAACACTGAAGCTTTCTTT.

This clonotype has more than one count but fewer than ten. The gene calls are TRBV6-5 and TRBJ2-3; TRBD2 matches at 11 bases. V gave up 6 bases and J gave up 0 bases; unmatched junction bases: 11. Germline V lookup: CDR1 MNHEY, CDR2 SVGAGI. This CDR3 contains 18 residues. The DNA of the CDR3 is TGTGCCAGCAGCCTTTCCCGACTAGCGGGAATTAGCACAGATACGCAGTATTTT. It is translated as CASSLSRLAGISTDTQYF.

V usage is TRBV4-3 and J usage is TRBJ2-5, with 11 bases matching TRBD2. The CDR3 is 16 amino acids. V trimming: 1 base; J trimming: 2 bases; junction bases outside the gene matches: 3. The germline V gene encodes CDR1 LGHNA and CDR2 YSLEER. CDR3 in amino acids: CASSQGLAGLQETQYF. The CDR3 DNA reads TGCGCCAGCAGCCAAGGACTAGCGGGGTTACAAGAGACCCAGTACTTC.

A few counts support this clonotype. The chain couples TRBV4-1 to TRBJ2-7; 7 bases agree with TRBD1. Germline CDR1 reads MGHRA; CDR2 reads YSYEKL. The CDR3 spans 14 residues. J lost 2 bases, V lost 1 base, and 2 bases had no gene match. The CDR3 spells CASSQGDRAYEQYF. In nucleotides, the CDR3 is TGCGCCAGCAGCCAAGGGGACAGAGCCTACGAGCAGTACTTC.

CDR3 protein: CASSLDAFSGVHTDTQYF. For the CDR3, the DNA is TGTGCCAGCAGCTTAGATGCCTTTAGCGGGGTACACACAGATACGCAGTATTTT. The chain recombines TRBV11-3 with TRBJ2-3; 8 bases match TRBD2. Germline-derived CDR1 and CDR2 are SGHNT and YENEEA. The CDR3 has 18 residues. The V and J ends lost 0 bases and 2 bases, in that order; junction bases with no gene match: 10.

Only a few counts were recorded for this clonotype. The chain recombines TRBV4-1 with TRBJ2-1; tentatively, D is TRBD1 (6 bases). V lost 1 base, J lost 0 bases, and 13 bases lay in between. The CDR3 is made up of 17 amino acids. Germline lookup yields CDR1 MGHRA and CDR2 YSYEKL. CDR3 region: CASSQGGQLLSYNEQFF. In nucleotides, the CDR3 is TGCGCCAGCAGCCAAGGAGGACAGCTCCTCTCCTACAATGAGCAGTTCTTC.

The chain combines TRBV10-3 with TRBJ1-5; the D is unclear. The germline V gene encodes CDR1 ENHRY and CDR2 SYGVKD. The V end lost 5 bases, the J end lost 3 bases, and 14 bases lay between the germline ends. This CDR3 is 15 amino acids long. The DNA of the CDR3 is TGTGCCATCAGTAGACTTGGGGAAATCAATCAGCCCCAGCATTTT. It specifies CAISRLGEINQPQHF.

This clonotype came up a few times. The chain joins TRBV7-8 to TRBJ1-5; possible D gene TRBD1, 5 bases. Trimming took 5 bases from V and 0 from J, leaving 11 bases between them. The germline gives CDR1 SGHVS, CDR2 FQNEAQ. This CDR3 region has 15 residues. The CDR3 DNA reads TGTGCCAGCAGCAGGAGGGACTATAGCAATCAGCCCCAGCATTTT. Translating gives CASSRRDYSNQPQHF.

CDR3: CASSAGGSSYNEQFF. For the CDR3, the DNA is TGTGCCAGCAGCGCGGGGGGGAGCTCCTACAATGAGCAGTTCTTC. The rearrangement links TRBV7-2 to TRBJ2-1; 9 nucleotides line up with TRBD2. Losses at the gene ends were 5 bases for V and 0 bases for J; bases not matched to a gene: 2. The germline V gene has CDR1 SGHTA and CDR2 FQGNSA. The CDR3 is 15 residues long.

The chain has TRBV6-6 and TRBJ1-4; D unclear. CDR3 length equals 13 residues. V lost 0 bases and J 4 bases, leaving 3 bases between the germline ends. CDR1 MNHNY and CDR2 SVGAGI come from the germline V gene (reference sequence). The CDR3 coding sequence is TGTGCCAGCAGTTACTCCCATAATGAAAAACTGTTTTTT. Protein: CASSYSHNEKLFF.

This clonotype was observed a handful of times. The chain carries TRBV5-4 and TRBJ2-7; D may correspond to TRBD1 or TRBD2 (5 bases each). Trimming cost V 3 bases and J 1 base, with 11 bases left between them. Per germline, CDR1 SGHNT and CDR2 YYREEE (reference sequence). This CDR3 is built from 14 residues. The CDR3 sequence is CASSWDGGSYEQYF. DNA for the CDR3: TGTGCCAGCAGCTGGGACGGAGGATCCTACGAGCAGTACTTC.

This clonotype was seen just once. This chain connects TRBV28 to TRBJ1-5; TRBD1 is a possible D gene (5 bases). CDR1 is MDHEN and CDR2 is SYDVKM in the germline V gene. V was pared by 5 bases and J by 5 bases, with 19 bases between. The CDR3 contains 16 residues. The CDR3 loop reads CASSLWARATDQPQHF. In DNA, the CDR3 is TGTGCCAGCAGTCTCTGGGCCAGGGCCACGGATCAGCCCCAGCATTTT.

This chain uses TRBV15 with TRBJ2-7; 7 bases agree with TRBD1. In germline, CDR1 is LNHNV, CDR2 YYDKDF (reference sequence). The trim removed 2 bases at V and 4 bases at J, leaving 8 bases unmatched. The CDR3 loop spans 15 amino acids. CDR3 DNA sequence: TGTGCCACCAGCAGACCACCGGGACAGCGTTACGAGCAGTACTTC. This gives the protein CATSRPPGQRYEQYF.

The CDR3 spells CASSLYRSGDLGTGELFF. The CDR3 DNA follows: TGTGCCAGCAGCTTATATAGGTCAGGGGATTTAGGCACCGGGGAGCTGTTTTTT. The chain has TRBV7-8 and TRBJ2-2; D possibly corresponds to TRBD1 (6 bases). The germline V gene has CDR1 SGHVS and CDR2 FQNEAQ. This CDR3 has 18 amino acids. Trimming removed 2 bases from V and 4 bases from J, with 20 bases in between.

The table lists this clonotype with a few counts. The V gene is TRBV6-5, the J gene TRBJ2-7; 7 nucleotides match TRBD1. V lost 2 bases and J lost 5; bases outside the gene matches: 9. CDR1 and CDR2 (germline): MNHEY, SVGAGI. The CDR3 totals 15 residues. The CDR3 here is CASSYGDSRIDEQYF. The CDR3 DNA reads as TGTGCCAGCAGTTACGGGGACAGTCGGATTGACGAGCAGTACTTC.

This clonotype has a count of ten or more. The chain links TRBV7-2 to TRBJ2-2; D is unresolved. The germline CDR1 and CDR2 sequences are SGHTA and FQGNSA. V was trimmed by 4 bases and J by 4 bases, leaving 4 bases between them. The length of the CDR3 is 12 residues. DNA for the CDR3: TGTGCCAGCAGCTCCTTCACCGGGGAGCTGTTTTTT. It codes for CASSSFTGELFF.

This clonotype turned up a few times. The chain uses TRBV12-5 and TRBJ1-2; TRBD1 aligns across 9 bases. In germline, CDR1 is LGHNT, CDR2 FRNRAP. This CDR3 comprises 14 residues. Trimming took 7 bases from V and 2 from J; bases not matched to a gene: 5. The CDR3 nucleotides read TGTGCTAGTGATTCCGGGACAGGGAACTATGGCTACACCTTC. It codes for CASDSGTGNYGYTF.